The 10 T cell receptor beta chains below all came from one sample that was sequenced in a study of sequential checkpoint blockade in melanoma. Sequencing used immunoSEQ multiplex PCR; TCRdb keeps in-frame clones, though not all of them. Of around 4,000 clones listed, approximately 19% are singletons. The treatment: randomized to nivolumab then ipilimumab (arm A) or the reverse (arm B). This specimen was tumor tissue (inferred from file names), taken from a patient given nivolumab and ipilimumab in sequence. The receptors stem from a human donor with melanoma.

The CDR3 nucleotides are TGCGCCAGCAGCTTGACGACAGGGCCGAATTCACCCCTCCACTTT. Its translation: CASSLTTGPNSPLHF. The rearrangement joins TRBV5-1 to TRBJ1-6; 7 bases agree with TRBD1. CDR1 is SGHRS and CDR2 is YFSETQ in the germline V gene. The J segment lost 7 bases and the V segment lost 1 base, leaving 5 bases of the junction unmatched. The CDR3 length is 15 residues.

This clone qualifies as medium-sized. The J gene is TRBJ2-3, the V gene TRBV11-3; D is ambiguous. The CDR3 sequence is 14 residues long. Trimming cost V 5 bases and J 2 bases, with 11 bases left between them. The germline V gene has CDR1 SGHNT and CDR2 YENEEA. CDR3 sequence reads: CASSQLTNTDTQYF. DNA of the CDR3: TGTGCCAGCAGCCAACTGACAAACACAGATACGCAGTATTTT.

This clone showed up just a few times. This rearrangement joins TRBV6-8 to TRBJ1-1, with D possibly matching TRBD1 (6 bases). The CDR3 contains 14 residues. Germline-derived CDR1 and CDR2 are MNHGY and SAAAGT. Trimming pared 8 bases from V and 1 base from J, leaving 14 bases between. The CDR3 region has the DNA TGTGCCAGCGGGACACGGGGGGGGAACACTGAAGCTTTCTTT. Translation: CASGTRGGNTEAFF.

This chain links TRBV19 with TRBJ1-2; D possibly corresponds to TRBD1 (6 bases). Deletions cut 6 bases from V and 6 bases from J, with 14 bases between. CDR3 size: 13 residues. The germline V gene encodes CDR1 LNHDA and CDR2 SQIVND (reference sequence). CDR3 bases: TGTGCCAGTAGGAAACAGGGTCCAGATGGCTACACCTTC. Translated, it gives CASRKQGPDGYTF. The full variable domain, in which reference TRBV19 and TRBJ1-2 provide the parts outside the CDR3, is DGGITQSPKYLFRKEGQNVTLSCEQNLNHDAMYWYRQDPGQGLRLIYYSQIVNDFQKGDIAEGYSVSREKKESFPLTVTSAQKNPTAFYLCASRKQGPDGYTFGSGTRLTVV.

This chain joins TRBV28 and TRBJ1-1; weak D call: TRBD1 (6 bases). V gave up 5 bases and J gave up 1 base, with 14 bases separating them. CDR1 is MDHEN and CDR2 is SYDVKM in the germline V gene. The CDR3 spans 15 residues. The CDR3 loop reads CASSISGGGNTEAFF. The CDR3 bases are TGTGCCAGCAGTATCTCGGGGGGCGGGAACACTGAAGCTTTCTTT.

The J gene is TRBJ1-3, the V gene TRBV15; D not certain. Trimming removed 0 bases from V and 0 bases from J, with 9 bases in between. Germline V CDR1 and CDR2: LNHNV, YYDKDF (reference sequence). There are 16 residues in the CDR3. The CDR3 spells CATSRDARSSGNTIYF. The CDR3 DNA reads TGTGCCACCAGCAGAGATGCCAGAAGCTCTGGAAACACCATATATTTT.

This clone came up a few times. The chain combines TRBV28 with TRBJ1-4; D gene uncertain. Trimming pared 3 bases from V and 0 bases from J, leaving 5 bases between. Germline CDR1 and CDR2: MDHEN and SYDVKM. The CDR3 extends over 14 amino acids. The CDR3 protein is CASSFRTTNEKLFF. DNA for the CDR3: TGTGCCAGCAGTTTCCGTACAACTAATGAAAAACTGTTTTTT.

This clone is medium-sized in the sample. This chain links TRBV6-8 with TRBJ1-6; possible D gene TRBD1, 5 bases. This CDR3 is 14 amino acids long. V lost 6 bases and J lost 9, with 15 bases in between. Germline CDR1 and CDR2: MNHGY and SAAAGT. CDR3 amino acids: CASSNTGAGSPLHF. DNA of the CDR3: TGTGCCAGCAGCAACACAGGTGCCGGTTCACCCCTCCACTTT.

This clone is termed medium-sized. The gene calls are TRBV11-3 and TRBJ1-6; D is unresolved. This CDR3 is built from 14 residues. Per germline, CDR1 SGHNT and CDR2 YENEEA. V was shortened by 3 bases and J by 3 bases, with 6 bases between the two germline ends. CDR3 DNA: TGTGCCAGCAGCTTGGGCAACTATAATTCACCCCTCCACTTT. Residues: CASSLGNYNSPLHF.

This clone was detected ten times or more. This chain uses TRBV7-6 with TRBJ2-2; maybe TRBD1 (5 bases). The V end was cut by 5 bases, the J end by 3 bases, with 13 bases between. Looked up from germline, CDR1 is SGHVS and CDR2 is FNYEAQ. The CDR3 sequence is 15 residues long. The CDR3 loop is CASSQAGPDTGELFF. CDR3 DNA: TGTGCCAGCAGCCAAGCAGGGCCCGACACCGGGGAGCTGTTTTTT.